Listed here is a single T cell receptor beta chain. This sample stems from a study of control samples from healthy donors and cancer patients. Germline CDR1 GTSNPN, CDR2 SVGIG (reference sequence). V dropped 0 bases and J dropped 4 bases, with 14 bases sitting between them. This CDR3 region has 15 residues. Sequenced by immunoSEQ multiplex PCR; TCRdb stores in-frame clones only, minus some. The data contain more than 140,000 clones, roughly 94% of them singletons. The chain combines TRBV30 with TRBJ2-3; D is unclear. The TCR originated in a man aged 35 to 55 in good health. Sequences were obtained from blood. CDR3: CAWSVLAGPPDTQYF. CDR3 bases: TGTGCCTGGAGTGTATTGGCCGGGCCTCCAGATACGCAGTATTTT.